The source of this T cell receptor (beta chain) is a study of T cell responses to AZD1222 COVID-19 vaccine. Libraries were prepared by immunoSEQ multiplex PCR; TCRdb keeps only in-frame clonotypes and omits some of them. The sample yields roughly 260,000 clones, 85% to 95% seen once. Material: peripheral blood, obtained on day 0 of AZD1222 vaccination. The TCR comes from an adult in good health.

CDR3 in DNA: TGTGCCAGCACCCCGGGGGCGACTGAGCAGTTCTTC. This codes for CASTPGATEQFF. The chain couples TRBV12-3 or TRBV12-4 to TRBJ2-1, with D tentatively TRBD1 or TRBD2 (6 bases each). The CDR3 runs to 12 residues. Trimming removed 7 bases from V and 9 bases from J, with 13 bases in between.